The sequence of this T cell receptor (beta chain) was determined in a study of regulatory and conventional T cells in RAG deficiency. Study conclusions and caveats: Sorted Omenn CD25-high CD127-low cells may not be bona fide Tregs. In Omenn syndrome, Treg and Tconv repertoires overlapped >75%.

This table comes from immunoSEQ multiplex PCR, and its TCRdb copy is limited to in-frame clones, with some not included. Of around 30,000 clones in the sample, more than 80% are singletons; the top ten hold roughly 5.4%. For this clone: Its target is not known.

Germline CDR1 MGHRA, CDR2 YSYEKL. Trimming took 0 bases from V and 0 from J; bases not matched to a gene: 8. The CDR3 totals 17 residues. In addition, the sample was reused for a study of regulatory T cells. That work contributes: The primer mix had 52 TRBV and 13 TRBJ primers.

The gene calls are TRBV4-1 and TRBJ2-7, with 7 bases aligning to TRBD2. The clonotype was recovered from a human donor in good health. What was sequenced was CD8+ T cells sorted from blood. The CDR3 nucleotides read TGCGCCAGCAGCCAAGAAGCTCCAGCGGGGAGCTCCTACGAGCAGTACTTC. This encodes CASSQEAPAGSSYEQYF.